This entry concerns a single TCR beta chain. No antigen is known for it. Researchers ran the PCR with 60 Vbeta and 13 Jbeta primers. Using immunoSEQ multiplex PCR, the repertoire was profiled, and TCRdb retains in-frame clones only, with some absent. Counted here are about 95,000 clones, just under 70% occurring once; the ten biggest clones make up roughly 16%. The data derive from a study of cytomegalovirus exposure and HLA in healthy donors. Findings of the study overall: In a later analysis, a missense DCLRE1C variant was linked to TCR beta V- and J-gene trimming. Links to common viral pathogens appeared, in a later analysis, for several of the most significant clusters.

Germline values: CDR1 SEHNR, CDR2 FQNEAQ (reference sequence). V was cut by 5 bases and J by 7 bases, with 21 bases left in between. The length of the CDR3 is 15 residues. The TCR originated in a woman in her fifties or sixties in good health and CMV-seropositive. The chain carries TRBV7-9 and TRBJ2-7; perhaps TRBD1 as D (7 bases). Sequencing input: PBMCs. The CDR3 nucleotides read TGTGCCAGCAGCACATCGGACAGGTCCCGGGAGGAGCAGTACTTC. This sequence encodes CASSTSDRSREEQYF.